The clone carrying this T cell receptor beta chain appeared once. The data were taken from a study of cytomegalovirus exposure and HLA in healthy donors. The PCR had 60 Vbeta and 13 Jbeta primers. The table came from immunoSEQ multiplex PCR; TCRdb's copy has only in-frame clones and leaves some out. The sample lists some 120,000 clones, about four fifths occurring once. Germline V CDR1 and CDR2: SGHRS, YFSETQ. Deletions cut 3 bases from V and 9 bases from J, with 16 bases between. This CDR3 contains 15 residues. The source is a man in his forties in good health and CMV-seronegative. The specimen was PBMCs. The V call is TRBV5-1, the J call TRBJ1-6; no firm D call. The CDR3, as DNA: TGCGCCAGCAGCTCATCTGGCCAGGCGGGTTCACCCCTCCACTTT. Its protein product is CASSSSGQAGSPLHF.